This TCR beta chain was identified in a study of control samples from healthy donors and cancer patients. The assay was immunoSEQ multiplex PCR, and TCRdb's table has in-frame clones only and misses some. Of about 100,000 clones listed, more than 85% are singletons. The CDR3 spans 16 residues. Per the germline V gene, CDR1 is MGHDK and CDR2 is SYGVNS. V was trimmed by 3 bases and J by 2 bases, leaving 15 bases between them. The chain recombines TRBV25-1 with TRBJ2-3; the D gene could be TRBD1 or TRBD2 (5 bases each). The receptor was derived from a man under 40 in good health. The sample comprised blood. The CDR3 here is CASSDAGRGATDTQYF. DNA for the CDR3: TGTGCCAGCAGTGACGCAGGGCGAGGGGCCACAGATACGCAGTATTTT.